These T cell receptor beta chains were read from a single sample in a study of blood T cell repertoires in COVID-19. Libraries were prepared by immunoSEQ multiplex PCR; TCRdb keeps only in-frame clonotypes and omits some of them. The table includes under 200,000 clones, about 80% detected once. Sequencing used peripheral blood. These TCRs come from a human donor with acute or convalescent COVID-19. The donor label of this sample is uncertain. The CDR3 runs from the conserved cysteine through the conserved F or W. Fields, in order: J gene, D gene, clone size, V gene, CDR3 protein, CDR3 DNA. D genes are given only for firm matches. Rows may omit the clone size; those that give it use once, few, many or a size class.

J: TRBJ2-7
D: .
size: .
V: TRBV6-5
CDR3: CASSYLRSYEQYF
DNA: TGTGCCAGCAGTTACTTGCGGTCCTACGAGCAGTACTTC

J: TRBJ1-5
D: TRBD1
size: .
V: TRBV2
CDR3: CASGQQPGQGKAQHF
DNA: TGTGCCAGCGGCCAGCAACCTGGACAGGGAAAGGCCCAGCATTTT

J: TRBJ2-1
D: .
size: once
V: TRBV7-8
CDR3: CASSLIGGLSYNEQFF
DNA: TGTGCCAGCAGCTTAATTGGAGGATTGTCCTACAATGAGCAGTTCTTC

J: TRBJ1-1
D: TRBD1
size: .
V: TRBV12-3/TRBV12-4
CDR3: CASSLGDREAFF
DNA: TGTGCCAGCAGTCTCGGGGACAGGGAAGCTTTCTTT

J: TRBJ1-2
D: .
size: .
V: TRBV6-6
CDR3: CASSRSAQGAYGYTF
DNA: TGTGCCAGCAGTCGATCGGCGCAGGGTGCCTATGGCTACACCTTC

J: TRBJ1-1
D: .
size: .
V: TRBV19
CDR3: CASSIVGRDAVTEAFF
DNA: TGTGCCAGTAGTATAGTGGGGAGGGATGCTGTCACTGAAGCTTTCTTT

J: TRBJ2-7
D: .
size: .
V: TRBV15
CDR3: CATSNRDTYEQYF
DNA: TGTGCCACCAGCAACCGGGACACCTACGAGCAGTACTTC

J: TRBJ2-1
D: .
size: .
V: TRBV2
CDR3: CASSFYQGLFF
DNA: TGTGCCAGCAGTTTTTATCAGGGTCTGTTCTTC

J: TRBJ1-2
D: .
size: .
V: TRBV6-5
CDR3: CASSYSRGIYGYTF
DNA: TGTGCCAGCAGTTACTCGCGGGGAATCTATGGCTACACCTTC

J: TRBJ2-5
D: .
size: .
V: TRBV10-1
CDR3: CASSDQRGGAQETQYF
DNA: TGCGCCAGCAGTGATCAACGTGGGGGGGCCCAAGAGACCCAGTACTTC

J: TRBJ2-2
D: .
size: .
V: TRBV27
CDR3: CASRRAGMTGELFF
DNA: TGTGCCAGCAGAAGGGCAGGGATGACCGGGGAGCTGTTTTTT

J: TRBJ2-2
D: .
size: .
V: TRBV7-2
CDR3: CASSLYQVGGELFF
DNA: TGTGCCAGCAGCTTATATCAGGTCGGCGGGGAGCTGTTTTTT

J: TRBJ2-4
D: TRBD1
size: .
V: TRBV7-8
CDR3: CASSLGGQGVAKNIQYF
DNA: TGTGCCAGCAGCTTAGGAGGACAGGGAGTAGCCAAAAACATTCAGTACTTC

J: TRBJ1-3
D: .
size: .
V: TRBV19
CDR3: CASIPPNSGNTIYF
DNA: TGTGCCAGTATCCCCCCCAACTCTGGAAACACCATATATTTT

J: TRBJ2-2
D: TRBD1
size: .
V: TRBV6-5
CDR3: CASSYSGQGAGELFF
DNA: TGTGCCAGCAGTTACTCAGGACAGGGGGCAGGGGAGCTGTTTTTT

J: TRBJ1-2
D: .
size: .
V: TRBV3-1/TRBV3-2
CDR3: CASSQPGLSYGYTF
DNA: TGTGCCAGCAGTCAGCCGGGACTCTCCTATGGCTACACCTTC

J: TRBJ1-5
D: .
size: .
V: TRBV4-1
CDR3: CASSQVAGQAAKQPQHF
DNA: TGCGCCAGCAGCCAAGTAGCGGGGCAGGCCGCTAAGCAGCCCCAGCATTTT

J: TRBJ1-1
D: .
size: .
V: TRBV5-6
CDR3: CASSLRRTANTEAFF
DNA: TGTGCCAGCAGCCTACGCCGGACAGCGAACACTGAAGCTTTCTTT

J: TRBJ1-3
D: .
size: .
V: TRBV6-2/TRBV6-3
CDR3: CASRPHISGNTIYF
DNA: TGTGCCAGCAGACCTCACATCTCTGGAAACACCATATATTTT

J: TRBJ2-7
D: TRBD2
size: .
V: TRBV27
CDR3: CASSPRGTSGYEQYF
DNA: TGTGCCAGCAGCCCCCGTGGGACTAGCGGTTACGAGCAGTACTTC

J: TRBJ2-2
D: TRBD2
size: .
V: TRBV5-8
CDR3: CASVGAGGWTGELFF
DNA: TGTGCCAGCGTCGGCGCGGGAGGTTGGACCGGGGAGCTGTTTTTT

J: TRBJ1-5
D: .
size: .
V: TRBV28
CDR3: CASSSPGGGGQPQHF
DNA: TGTGCCAGCAGTTCGCCCGGGGGGGGCGGTCAGCCCCAGCATTTT

J: TRBJ2-1
D: TRBD1
size: .
V: TRBV18
CDR3: CASSPPVDRGHEQFF
DNA: TGTGCCAGCTCACCACCGGTCGACAGGGGGCATGAGCAGTTCTTC

J: TRBJ1-3
D: .
size: .
V: TRBV2
CDR3: CASSESVRFYGNTIYF
DNA: TGTGCCAGCAGTGAATCAGTTCGATTTTATGGAAACACCATATATTTT

J: TRBJ2-2
D: TRBD1
size: .
V: TRBV2
CDR3: CASSDMTGKGTGELFF
DNA: TGTGCCAGCAGTGATATGACAGGGAAAGGCACCGGGGAGCTGTTTTTT

J: TRBJ1-4
D: .
size: .
V: TRBV27
CDR3: CASSTRLSPNEKLFF
DNA: TGTGCCAGCAGTACCCGCCTCAGTCCCAATGAAAAACTGTTTTTT

J: TRBJ1-4
D: .
size: .
V: TRBV10-1
CDR3: CASSDSTVSLKKLFF
DNA: TGCGCCAGCAGTGATTCGACAGTCTCCTTGAAAAAACTGTTTTTT

J: TRBJ2-5
D: .
size: .
V: TRBV15
CDR3: CATSRRSVGGETQYF
DNA: TGTGCCACCAGCAGGCGGTCGGTGGGAGGAGAGACCCAGTACTTC

J: TRBJ2-3
D: .
size: few
V: TRBV5-1
CDR3: CASSLNGESTDTQYF
DNA: TGCGCCAGCAGCTTGAACGGGGAAAGCACAGATACGCAGTATTTT

J: TRBJ1-5
D: .
size: .
V: TRBV6-5
CDR3: CASREFPLGNQPQHF
DNA: TGTGCCAGCAGGGAGTTCCCCCTAGGCAATCAGCCCCAGCATTTT

J: TRBJ2-3
D: TRBD1
size: .
V: TRBV19
CDR3: CASRTGGLDTQYF
DNA: TGTGCCAGTCGGACAGGGGGCTTAGATACGCAGTATTTT

J: TRBJ2-3
D: .
size: few
V: TRBV19
CDR3: CASRSGLKAVDTQYF
DNA: TGTGCCAGTAGATCTGGCTTAAAAGCGGTAGATACGCAGTATTTT

J: TRBJ2-3
D: .
size: .
V: TRBV19
CDR3: CASSLTGTDTQYF
DNA: TGTGCCAGTAGCCTGACAGGCACAGATACGCAGTATTTT

J: TRBJ2-1
D: TRBD2
size: .
V: TRBV4-1
CDR3: CASSQFVGVLAGINEQFF
DNA: TGCGCCAGCAGCCAATTTGTCGGGGTACTAGCGGGGATTAATGAGCAGTTCTTC

J: TRBJ2-7
D: TRBD1
size: .
V: TRBV19
CDR3: CASSRVWGQGAYEQYF
DNA: TGTGCCAGTAGTCGAGTTTGGGGACAGGGGGCCTACGAGCAGTACTTC

J: TRBJ2-3
D: TRBD2
size: .
V: TRBV3-1/TRBV3-2
CDR3: CASSPALAGGEDTQYF
DNA: TGTGCCAGCAGCCCCGCCCTAGCGGGGGGGGAAGATACGCAGTATTTT

J: TRBJ1-3
D: .
size: .
V: TRBV5-6
CDR3: CASSLGPGFGNTIYF
DNA: TGTGCCAGCAGCTTGGGGCCGGGGTTCGGAAACACCATATATTTT

J: TRBJ1-1
D: .
size: once
V: TRBV28
CDR3: CASSLGGLWTEAFF
DNA: TGTGCCAGCAGCCTGGGGGGGCTCTGGACTGAAGCTTTCTTT

J: TRBJ2-3
D: TRBD1
size: once
V: TRBV28
CDR3: CASGHRGRDTDTQYF
DNA: TGTGCCAGCGGGCACAGGGGGCGCGACACAGATACGCAGTATTTT

J: TRBJ2-1
D: TRBD2
size: .
V: TRBV6-1
CDR3: CASSDGGWGEQFF
DNA: TGTGCCAGCAGTGACGGGGGGTGGGGTGAGCAGTTCTTC

J: TRBJ1-1
D: TRBD1
size: .
V: TRBV28
CDR3: CASSLRTGSSSNTEAFF
DNA: TGTGCCAGCAGTTTAAGGACAGGGTCTTCGTCGAACACTGAAGCTTTCTTT

J: TRBJ2-5
D: .
size: .
V: TRBV7-2
CDR3: CASSLASRGKETQYF
DNA: TGTGCCAGCAGCTTAGCGAGCAGGGGTAAAGAGACCCAGTACTTC

J: TRBJ2-7
D: .
size: .
V: TRBV7-9
CDR3: CASSQGSTYEQYF
DNA: TGTGCCAGCAGCCAAGGTTCGACTTACGAGCAGTACTTC

J: TRBJ2-3
D: TRBD2
size: once
V: TRBV20-1
CDR3: CSASRTSGALGGADTQYF
DNA: TGCAGTGCTAGTCGGACTAGCGGGGCCCTAGGTGGTGCAGATACGCAGTATTTT

J: TRBJ2-5
D: TRBD2
size: .
V: TRBV7-3
CDR3: CASSLSGSGGETQYF
DNA: TGTGCCAGCAGCTTAAGCGGGAGTGGTGGAGAGACCCAGTACTTC

J: TRBJ2-7
D: TRBD2
size: .
V: TRBV27
CDR3: CASSSPSGGYEQYF
DNA: TGTGCCAGCAGTTCCCCTAGCGGGGGCTACGAGCAGTACTTC

J: TRBJ1-4
D: .
size: .
V: TRBV27
CDR3: CARILPQGGEKLFF
DNA: TGTGCCAGAATCCTCCCGCAGGGTGGAGAAAAACTGTTTTTT

J: TRBJ2-7
D: TRBD2
size: .
V: TRBV4-1
CDR3: CASSRGLAGSSYEQYF
DNA: TGCGCCAGCAGCCGGGGACTAGCGGGGAGCTCCTACGAGCAGTACTTC

J: TRBJ2-1
D: .
size: few
V: TRBV7-2
CDR3: CASSPYAGYNEQFF
DNA: TGTGCCAGCAGCCCCTATGCCGGGTACAATGAGCAGTTCTTC

J: TRBJ1-2
D: .
size: .
V: TRBV28
CDR3: CARRQKGYGYTF
DNA: TGTGCCAGAAGACAGAAGGGCTATGGCTACACCTTC

J: TRBJ1-1
D: .
size: .
V: TRBV5-1
CDR3: CASSKRQANTEAFF
DNA: TGCGCCAGCAGCAAGCGACAGGCGAACACTGAAGCTTTCTTT

J: TRBJ2-1
D: .
size: .
V: TRBV7-9
CDR3: CASSGGSGVYNEQFF
DNA: TGTGCCAGCAGCGGGGGGAGCGGAGTGTACAATGAGCAGTTCTTC

J: TRBJ1-1
D: .
size: .
V: TRBV10-1
CDR3: CASSDGSNRQEAFF
DNA: TGCGCCAGCAGTGATGGGAGTAACCGCCAGGAAGCTTTCTTT

J: TRBJ2-2
D: .
size: .
V: TRBV29-1
CDR3: CSVGQVGGELFF
DNA: TGCAGCGTTGGGCAGGTTGGCGGGGAGCTGTTTTTT

J: TRBJ2-2
D: .
size: .
V: TRBV3-1/TRBV3-2
CDR3: CASSSSPEAGELFF
DNA: TGTGCCAGCAGCTCTAGCCCCGAGGCCGGGGAGCTGTTTTTT

J: TRBJ1-6
D: .
size: .
V: TRBV30
CDR3: CAWSVSVYNSPLHF
DNA: TGTGCCTGGAGTGTTTCGGTTTATAATTCACCCCTCCACTTT

J: TRBJ1-2
D: TRBD1
size: .
V: TRBV5-6
CDR3: CASSSGQGYGYTF
DNA: TGTGCCAGCAGCTCAGGACAGGGCTATGGCTACACCTTC

J: TRBJ1-2
D: .
size: .
V: TRBV6-2/TRBV6-3
CDR3: CASSHWGRTNYGYTF
DNA: TGTGCCAGCAGCCACTGGGGCAGGACTAACTATGGCTACACCTTC

J: TRBJ2-3
D: TRBD1
size: .
V: TRBV18
CDR3: CASSPSLWTGGRTDTQYF
DNA: TGTGCCAGCTCACCATCCCTATGGACAGGGGGGAGGACAGATACGCAGTATTTT

J: TRBJ2-3
D: TRBD2
size: .
V: TRBV7-6
CDR3: CASSLGLAASTDTQYF
DNA: TGTGCCAGCAGCTTAGGCCTAGCGGCTAGCACAGATACGCAGTATTTT